The 7 T cell receptor beta chains in this list originate from one sample, sequenced in a study of T cells expressing NK-cell markers. TCRdb re-called the 5' RACE reads, yielding one record per CDR3 amino acid sequence without DNA. The sample data list 150,000 to 180,000 distinct CDR3 sequences. The sample taken for sequencing was blood T cells: a sorted CD56 or NKG2C T cell subset, CD4+ or CD8+ T cells, or bulk PBMC T cells (not recorded which). The receptor source for this set is a woman aged 45 to 65 in good health.

The J gene is TRBJ2-6, the V gene TRBV19. CDR1 and CDR2 (germline): LNHDA, SQIVND (reference sequence). This CDR3 has 13 amino acids. The CDR3 loop is CATGSPGANVLTF.

The genes are TRBV7-9 and TRBJ2-1; TCRdb selects TRBD1, and the lack of DNA leaves this call unchecked. Germline CDR1 reads SEHNR; CDR2 reads FQNEAQ (reference sequence). The CDR3 consists of 14 residues. The CDR3 protein is CASSSSGEPYEQFF.

The chain has TRBV9 and TRBJ2-7; TCRdb gives TRBD2 as the D gene, but with no DNA this cannot be confirmed. CDR3 length: 15 amino acids. Looked up from germline, CDR1 is SGDLS and CDR2 is YYNGEE. CDR3 protein: CASSPQAAASYEQYF. Full variable domain (outside the CDR3, taken from reference TRBV9 and TRBJ2-7): DSGVTQTPKHLITATGQRVTLRCSPRSGDLSVYWYQQSLDQGLQFLIQYYNGEERAKGNILERFSAQQFPDLHSELNLSSLELGDSALYFCASSPQAAASYEQYFGPGTRLTVT.

The chain links TRBV20-1 to TRBJ2-7; TCRdb's assignment of TRBD2 cannot be checked, as there is no DNA. CDR1 is DFQATT and CDR2 is SNEGSKA in the germline V gene (reference sequence). The CDR3 contains 16 residues. Here the CDR3 reads CSARGELLAGAYEQYF.

This chain connects TRBV18 to TRBJ1-2; TCRdb's D call, TRBD1, is unchecked because there is no DNA. This CDR3 is 14 amino acids long. Looked up from germline, CDR1 is KGHSH and CDR2 is LQKENI. The CDR3 loop reads CASSPGQAYYGYTF.

The CDR3 here is CASSEVETEAYGYTF. This chain links TRBV2 with TRBJ1-2; the TCRdb D gene call, TRBD1, has no DNA to confirm it. Germline V gives CDR1 SNHLY, CDR2 FYNNEI. The CDR3 covers 15 residues.

The CDR3 reads CAISDYRLNTGELFF. The chain recombines TRBV10-3 with TRBJ2-2; the D call from TCRdb, TRBD1, cannot be confirmed without DNA. This CDR3 is built from 15 residues. CDR1 is ENHRY and CDR2 is SYGVKD in the germline V gene.